This record concerns one T cell receptor beta chain sequence. Its specific antigen is unknown. No per-base quality is available; no much larger clone lies one base away. The cohort comprised 666 healthy bone marrow donors. At the time of sampling, every cohort member was nominally healthy, though immune exposures that went unrecorded were likely present. The donor was CMV seropositive and was included in the group of some 290 seropositive cohort members. Every donor gave a peripheral blood sample, and the peripheral blood mononuclear cells from that sample were used for TCR beta sequencing. Genomic DNA extraction from the blood cell samples was performed with the Qiagen DNeasy Blood Extraction Kit. To prepare the library, the immunoSEQ multiplex PCR assay was applied. A mixture of 60 forward primers for TCR Vbeta segments and 13 reverse primers for TCR Jbeta segments was used in the multiplex PCR. Amplification of the CDR3 region of rearranged TCR beta genes was performed with a multiplex PCR assay on genomic DNA. Amplified TCR beta libraries were sequenced as 87-base-pair reads on the Illumina HiSeq System. The published analysis was carried out like this. Across the 670 or so repertoires, a later analysis counted some 81 million unique TCR beta chains, 8.5 million to 12 million of which were shared by at least two donors. Raw reads were error-corrected and collapsed into unique sequences by a nearest-neighbor algorithm in which closely related sequences were merged to remove PCR and sequencing errors. V, D and J gene segments were assigned by aligning CDR3 sequences to IMGT reference sequences. For a sequence to be retained, a match of at least six nucleotides was required to both a V gene segment and a J gene segment. Rearrangements were classified as productive when the CDR3 lacked stop codons and remained in frame with V and J, and all other rearrangements were classified as non-productive. Following IMGT convention, CDR3 was defined as the stretch from the second conserved V-encoded cysteine up to the conserved J-encoded phenylalanine. The earlier analysis of some 550 of the donors excluded any sequence lacking an unambiguous match to a single V gene segment. An earlier analysis of approximately 590 of the donors classified V segments as functional when productive rearrangements were above 56.7% and as segregating when the standard deviation between donors was above 5%. A statistical classification framework was built to diagnose cytomegalovirus status from the catalog of TCR beta chain sequences. In a later analysis, TCR nucleotide sequences were compared against IMGT/GENE-DB human TR gene sequences so that V and J genes could be assigned. In a later analysis, CDR3 sequences and most-parsimonious VDJ recombination scenarios were assigned using the TCRdist pipeline. In a later analysis, each TCR beta chain was defined by its CDR3 amino acid sequence together with its V-gene family, and reads lacking a unique V-gene family were excluded. To address suspected cross-contamination and a sequencing artifact, a later analysis removed roughly 640 highly shared, low-generation-probability nucleotide sequences. In a later analysis, a clonal expansion index for each public chain was calculated from normalized within-repertoire ranks of inferred template counts. In a later analysis, generation probabilities were computed with a VDJ recombination model fitted to out-of-frame rearrangements, and the resulting probabilities were checked against IGoR. A later analysis scored TCR-TCR, TCR-HLA and TCR-CMV co-occurrence with hypergeometric tests, applying a repertoire-size bias correction to TCR pairs. False discovery rates were estimated in a later analysis by permuting HLA or CMV assignments 20 times. In a later analysis, co-occurring TCRs were grouped with DBSCAN, and TCRdist sequence similarity was added when clustering was performed within HLA-allele-positive subsets. Repertoires with fewer than 30,000 or more than 120,000 public chains, plus five repertoires with anomalous nucleotide sharing, were excluded from co-occurrence clustering. Here the immuneACCESS table is served through TCRdb, limited to in-frame sequences with V and J called. Missing clones are a known gap in these copies; in checked studies unresolved V genes cover under half, and the rest lacks a known reason. V and J calls and clone size are as listed in that table; D and trimming were resolved from the DNA. The sample records more than 95,000 clones, around three quarters of which are singletons. The ten largest clones represent less than 15% of the sample.

This sample was included in a study of cytomegalovirus exposure and HLA in healthy donors listed by TCRdb under 2017. The study in broad terms: According to an earlier analysis of around 600 of the donors, 150 million to 200 million T cells yielded approximately 120 million unique TCR beta sequences and about 300 Gb of sequence data. An early release covering over 500 HLA-typed donors comprised roughly 300 gigabases of sequencing data and around 86 million unique TCR sequences. Among the roughly 390 genotyped donors, approximately 76% belonged to the genetic ancestry cluster associated with self-reported Caucasian donors. The study aimed to test whether cataloging public T cell receptors could reveal signatures of past pathogen exposure. The T cell repertoires of around 730 subjects were profiled by immunosequencing and related to cytomegalovirus serostatus. Besides the first cohort of about 730 subjects, a separate validation cohort made up of around 120 different subjects was used. To predict cytomegalovirus infection status, the study combined high-throughput TCR immunosequencing, statistical association of individual TCRs with disease status, and machine learning. A later analysis re-analyzed previously published TCR beta repertoires from about 730 donors and added high-resolution HLA genotyping to study TCR occurrence patterns. In the later analysis, no new phenotypic data were used to find candidate immune exposures; instead, reliance was placed on TCR beta sequences and their occurrence across donors. An earlier analysis of nearly 600 of the donors applied high-throughput TCR beta sequencing to assess whether each TCR beta V gene segment acted as functional or pseudogenic. Donor age, sex, ethnicity and CMV serostatus were compiled together with the repertoire data. Genome-wide SNP genotypes for about 65% of the 666 donors were used in a later genetic analysis, which treated that subset as a discovery cohort. Every repertoire in the discovery cohort had been generated on one and the same sequencing platform. Class I and class II HLA loci were covered by the typing at four-digit resolution. Typing coverage varied by locus: roughly 629-640 donors for A, B, C, DRB1 and DQB1; approximately 500 for DQA1; approximately 610 for DPA1; 450 to 480 for DPB1. A few DR-DQ haplotypes were handled as single units for association and clustering because linkage in the cohort was strong. Across some 400 genotyped donors of the cohort, an average of about 220,000 unique TCR beta nucleotide sequences per donor were sequenced, and roughly a sixth of those sequences were non-productive.

The CDR3 runs 17 residues from the cysteine to the phenylalanine. The sequence is cut down to CDR3 DNA, 51 bases in frame from base 1. The germline V gene encodes CDR1 PRHDT and CDR2 FYEKMQ (reference sequence). Ends trimmed: V by 6 bases, J by 8 bases; bases unmatched to a gene: 14. On the study overall, not on this receptor specifically: Some IMGT-functional V segments, including TRBV6-2 and TRBV6-3, could not be told apart with the 87-base-pair reads, so those segments were excluded. The study gave a list of around 170 TCR beta chains associated with cytomegalovirus. Assigning TCR associations to individual alleles was difficult when HLA alleles, especially DR and DQ, strongly co-occurred. Sequencing depth was assumed to be roughly uniform across donors in the presence/absence analyses, though that assumption may not hold. Most TCR sequences were observed very rarely across donors, whereas some public TCRs were present in many individuals. Because counts were too low, more than 15 rarely observed V segments, including chromosome 9 orphons, were left out of the earlier analysis of 587 of the donors. A further reported finding was that TCR beta sequences accurately predicted the HLA-A and HLA-B alleles for most subjects in the first cohort. Linkage disequilibrium might explain the correlated functional status among segregating V segments, but an unknown experimental factor could not be excluded. The authors suggested that the approach could potentially be generalized to other disease states and immunological phenotypes. An association between a missense DCLRE1C variant and V-gene and J-gene trimming of TCR beta chains was found in a later genetic analysis and replicated in an independent cohort. Broadly in line with IMGT annotations, most TCR beta V segments showed up in productive rearrangements about 90% or about 30% of the time in an earlier analysis of under 700 of the donors. In a later analysis, most CMV-associated TCR beta chains were found to appear HLA-restricted, with HLA associations seemingly driven largely by CMV exposure. At a false discovery rate of 0.05, a later analysis linked approximately 18,000 TCR beta sequences to specific HLA alleles. In a later analysis, HLA-associated TCR beta chains were found to be more clonally expanded and to have lower generation probabilities than equally common non-associated chains. In a later analysis, TCR association rates were found to vary across HLA loci, with the most associated TCRs seen for DRB1 alleles and the fewest for HLA-C alleles. A later analysis reported that several top co-occurrence clusters appeared linked to parvovirus B19, influenza, CMV and Epstein-Barr virus. In vitro tests confirmed that a few of the cytomegalovirus-associated TCR beta chains recognize cytomegalovirus antigens. This cohort had only TCR beta chains sequenced, and the lack of alpha or paired-chain data limited which features could be detected. Because HLA typing was unavailable for some donors at each locus, only the typed subset was used in association tests. A group of highly shared sequence variants was considered likely to be a technical artifact of the sequencing pipeline. Immune exposure information for the cohort was limited to CMV serostatus. The classifier was reported to diagnose cytomegalovirus status with high specificity and sensitivity in both the original cohort and the validation cohort. According to a later genetic analysis, donors in an Asian-associated ancestry cluster had fewer N-insertions in productive TCRs than the roughly 700-donor mean.

The receptor was isolated from a woman aged 60-70 years in good health and CMV-seropositive. Sequenced material: PBMCs. The receptor chain draws on TRBV13 and TRBJ2-1, with 12 bases matching TRBD2. Here is the DNA: TGTGCCAGCAGTTCGTGGGCTAGCGGGAGGGATAGGGATGAGCAGTTCTTC. Its protein reads: CASSSWASGRDRDEQFF.